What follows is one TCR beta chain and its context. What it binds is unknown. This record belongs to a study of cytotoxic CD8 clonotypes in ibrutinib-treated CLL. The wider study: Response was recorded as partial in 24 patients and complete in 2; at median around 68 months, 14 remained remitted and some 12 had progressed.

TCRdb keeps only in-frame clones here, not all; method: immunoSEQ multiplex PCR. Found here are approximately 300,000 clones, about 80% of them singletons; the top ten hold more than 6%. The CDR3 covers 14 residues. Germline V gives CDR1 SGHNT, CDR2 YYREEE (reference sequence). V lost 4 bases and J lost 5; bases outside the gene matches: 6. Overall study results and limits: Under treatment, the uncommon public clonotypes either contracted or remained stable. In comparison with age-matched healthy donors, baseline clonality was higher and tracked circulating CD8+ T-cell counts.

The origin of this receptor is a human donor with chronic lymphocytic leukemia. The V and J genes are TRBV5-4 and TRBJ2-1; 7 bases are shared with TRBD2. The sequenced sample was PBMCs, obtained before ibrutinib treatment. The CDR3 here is CASSQRAGDNEQFF. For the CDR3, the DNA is TGTGCCAGCAGCCAACGGGCGGGAGACAATGAGCAGTTCTTC.